The rows below give T cell receptor beta chains drawn from one sample of a study of blood T cells in healthy people across ages. TCRdb fed the 5' RACE reads into MiXCR, producing one record per CDR3 protein. The table includes hundreds of thousands of distinct CDR3 sequences, about 45% detected once. Specimen: blood. The receptor source for this set is a man at least 80 years old in good health. The CDR3 runs from the conserved cysteine through the conserved F or W. The order of the fields is CDR3 DNA, CDR3 protein, J gene, V gene, D gene, clone size. A D gene is named only where the DNA matches it firmly. Clone sizes are given selectively: once, few, many, or a class where the clone is expanded.

CDR3nt: TGCAGTGCCCATCCGGGTGGGGTGGAGACCCAGTACTTC
CDR3aa: CSAHPGGVETQYF
j_gene: TRBJ2-5
v_gene: TRBV20-1
d_gene: .
abundance: .

CDR3nt: TGCGCCAGCAACAACGTCGGGCAGGGGCCCTACAATGAGCAGTTCTTC
CDR3aa: CASNNVGQGPYNEQFF
j_gene: TRBJ2-1
v_gene: TRBV5-1
d_gene: .
abundance: .

CDR3nt: TGTGCCAGCAGCCAAGGGTTGGCGGAGGAGACCCAGTACTTC
CDR3aa: CASSQGLAEETQYF
j_gene: TRBJ2-5
v_gene: TRBV3-1
d_gene: .
abundance: few

CDR3nt: TGTGCCAGCAACCCGTCAGGGCGGAACGAGCAGTACTTC
CDR3aa: CASNPSGRNEQYF
j_gene: TRBJ2-7
v_gene: TRBV11-3
d_gene: .
abundance: .

CDR3nt: TGTGCCAGCAGTGGGACCCGTGGACAGCTGCGTGGAGGCTACACCTTC
CDR3aa: CASSGTRGQLRGGYTF
j_gene: TRBJ1-2
v_gene: TRBV6-2/TRBV6-3
d_gene: .
abundance: few

CDR3nt: TGCGCCAGCAGCCAAGACCAAATTTTTAATTCACCCCTCCACTTT
CDR3aa: CASSQDQIFNSPLHF
j_gene: TRBJ1-6
v_gene: TRBV4-3
d_gene: .
abundance: .

CDR3nt: TGTGCCAGCCATCTGGACAGCGCCTCTGGGGCCAACGTCCTGACTTTC
CDR3aa: CASHLDSASGANVLTF
j_gene: TRBJ2-6
v_gene: TRBV10-3
d_gene: .
abundance: few

CDR3nt: TGTGCCAGTACTCCCAGCGGGGCCTCAGATACGCAGTATTTT
CDR3aa: CASTPSGASDTQYF
j_gene: TRBJ2-3
v_gene: TRBV7-2
d_gene: TRBD2
abundance: few

CDR3nt: TGTGCCAGCAGCTTATTAGGGGTGAGTTCACCCCTCCATTTT
CDR3aa: CASSLLGVSSPLHF
j_gene: TRBJ1-6
v_gene: TRBV7-9
d_gene: .
abundance: .

CDR3nt: TGTGCCAGCAGGGGGACTAACAATGAGCAGTACTTC
CDR3aa: CASRGTNNEQYF
j_gene: TRBJ2-5
v_gene: TRBV12-3/TRBV12-4
d_gene: TRBD2
abundance: once

CDR3nt: TGCAGCGGGGGGTGGCGAGAGACCCAGTACTTC
CDR3aa: CSGGWRETQYF
j_gene: TRBJ2-5
v_gene: TRBV29-1
d_gene: .
abundance: few

CDR3nt: TGTGCCAGCAGCTTAGCGGCGCTAGCCCAAGAGACCCAGTACTTC
CDR3aa: CASSLAALAQETQYF
j_gene: TRBJ2-5
v_gene: TRBV7-2
d_gene: .
abundance: .

CDR3nt: TGTGCCAGCAGGCCGAGACTAGCGGGGGACCAAACCCAGTACTTC
CDR3aa: CASRPRLAGDQTQYF
j_gene: TRBJ2-5
v_gene: TRBV12-3/TRBV12-4
d_gene: TRBD2
abundance: few

CDR3nt: TGTGCCAGCAGTTTCCCCTCCGGGACTAGCGAGAGCTCCTACAATGAGCAGTTCTTC
CDR3aa: CASSFPSGTSESSYNEQFF
j_gene: TRBJ2-1
v_gene: TRBV6-2/TRBV6-3
d_gene: TRBD2
abundance: .

CDR3nt: TGTGCCAGCACCAAGACAGGCTACAATGAGCAGTTCTTC
CDR3aa: CASTKTGYNEQFF
j_gene: TRBJ2-1
v_gene: TRBV2
d_gene: .
abundance: .

CDR3nt: TGTGCCGGCAGAGGGTGGGGGGCCGCCGAGCAGTACTTC
CDR3aa: CAGRGWGAAEQYF
j_gene: TRBJ2-7
v_gene: TRBV6-6
d_gene: .
abundance: many